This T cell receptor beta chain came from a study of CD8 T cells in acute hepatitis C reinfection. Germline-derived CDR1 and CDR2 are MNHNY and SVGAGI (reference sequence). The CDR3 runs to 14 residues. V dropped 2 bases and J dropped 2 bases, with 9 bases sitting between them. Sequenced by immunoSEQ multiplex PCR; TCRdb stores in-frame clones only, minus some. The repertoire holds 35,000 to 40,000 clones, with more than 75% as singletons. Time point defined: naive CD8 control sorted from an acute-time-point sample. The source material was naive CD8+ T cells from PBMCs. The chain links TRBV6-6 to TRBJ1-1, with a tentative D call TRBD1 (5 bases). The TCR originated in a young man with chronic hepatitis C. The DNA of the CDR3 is TGTGCCAGCAGTTACAAGGGGACCAACACTGAAGCTTTCTTT. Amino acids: CASSYKGTNTEAFF.